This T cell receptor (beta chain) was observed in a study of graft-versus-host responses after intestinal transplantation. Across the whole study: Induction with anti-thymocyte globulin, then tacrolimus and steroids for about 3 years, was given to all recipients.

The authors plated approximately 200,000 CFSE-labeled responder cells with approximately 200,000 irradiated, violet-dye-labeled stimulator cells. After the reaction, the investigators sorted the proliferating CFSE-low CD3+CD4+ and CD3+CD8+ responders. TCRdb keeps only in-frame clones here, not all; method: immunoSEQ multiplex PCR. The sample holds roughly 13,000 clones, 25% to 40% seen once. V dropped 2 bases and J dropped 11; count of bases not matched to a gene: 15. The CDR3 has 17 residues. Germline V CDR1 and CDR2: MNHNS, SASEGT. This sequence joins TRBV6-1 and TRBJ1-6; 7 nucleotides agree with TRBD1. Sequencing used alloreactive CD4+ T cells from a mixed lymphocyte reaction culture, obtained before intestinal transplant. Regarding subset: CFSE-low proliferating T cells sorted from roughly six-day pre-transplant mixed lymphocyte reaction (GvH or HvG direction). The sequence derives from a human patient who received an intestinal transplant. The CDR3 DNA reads TGTGCCAGCAGTGAATTAGGCAGGGGGTCGGTAAGCCCACCCCTCCACTTT. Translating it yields CASSELGRGSVSPPLHF.